This T cell receptor (beta chain) was captured by sequencing in a study of beta chain features in type 1 diabetes listed by TCRdb under 2018. The study in broad terms: No differences in mean age, gender distribution, total cell number or subset yield were found between patients and healthy donors. In the study, TCRB repertoires of sorted circulating CD4+ T cell subsets from recently diagnosed type 1 diabetes patients were compared with those of matched healthy donors. Whereas all 28 donors provided naive and central memory subsets, regulatory and stem cell-like memory subsets were isolated from just 8 patients and roughly eight healthy donors. A total of some 100,000,000 sorted cells were examined across all samples, and a strong correlation was observed between cell number per subset and RNA yield.

Overall results and qualifications from the work: In all four CD4+ subsets, TCRB CDR3 length was moderately but significantly shorter in type 1 diabetes patients. Patients with type 1 diabetes made fewer insertions and deleted more nucleotides at VDJ recombination sites, implying thymic rearrangement abnormalities. PCR might favor shorter templates, but patient and control samples were amplified and corrected together, so any skew would affect both groups equally. Naive, central memory and regulatory TCRB repertoires appeared more similar among patients than among healthy donors. Only small numbers of individuals were included in the HLA sub-analyses, which left unresolved whether HLA type had any influence on TCRB rearrangement. Because cDNA rather than genomic DNA was sequenced, highly expressing activated cells could have been over-represented, although no difference in activation and CD3 levels was found between groups.

Each donor gave one peripheral blood draw, around 0.12 L on average, collected into heparinised tubes. A BD FACSAria II and a panel including CD45RO, CCR7, CD25, CD127, CD95 and CD27 were used to sort naive, central memory, regulatory and stem cell-like memory CD4+ T cells. All sorted populations exceeded 98% purity. Right away, PBMCs were isolated by Lymphoprep density gradient centrifugation and were stained directly, with no culture step. So that batch effects would be minimized, each experiment stained and sorted samples in pairs, pairing one healthy donor with one patient. The CDR3, from cysteine to phenylalanine, totals 16 residues. Only the CDR3 DNA is retained, 48 bases long and in frame from the first base. Trimming at the junction amounts to 7 bases on V and 1 base on J, and the germline ends lie 20 bases apart. CDR1 is given as MDHEN and CDR2 as SYDVKM, both from the germline V gene. The High Capacity cDNA Reverse Transcription Kit was used to reverse transcribe all of the isolated RNA, meaning that expressed TCRB transcripts were what got sequenced. Naive, central memory and regulatory T cell samples underwent deep immunoSEQ sequencing, averaging roughly 3.4 million total reads per sample. Sorted cells were lysed in RLT buffer and RNA was extracted with DNase-treated RNeasy Micro or Mini kits, depending on cell number. To prevent cross-contamination, every cell subset was processed on its own, while patient and healthy donor samples were processed together. The immunoSEQ multiplex PCR was used to amplify TCRB sequences from cDNA, yielding 87-bp fragments that span the CDR3 region. The amplicons were sequenced using the Illumina HiSeq platform. As for the original processing: PCR bias was corrected computationally using synthetic template baselines, and reads within Hamming distance 2 were collapsed, with unmergeable singletons discarded. Reads were aligned against IMGT so that V, D and J genes, CDR3 length and insertions or deletions at six rearrangement sites could be assigned. Within each subset, clonotype counts were normalized to the number of sorted cells before true diversity and Gini coefficients were calculated with the tcR R package. The overlap coefficient, calculated on TCRB nucleotide sequences, was used to quantify repertoire sharing. As a proxy for the pre-selection repertoire, out-of-frame TCRB sequences from naive cells were analyzed. The immuneACCESS repertoire file appears here via TCRdb, limited to in-frame rearrangements. These files lack a portion of the clones; in checked studies, under half of the deficit traces to unresolved V genes, and the cause of the others is not known. D and trimming were read from the DNA, whereas the V and J calls and clone size are those reported in that table. The sample table records a few hundred thousand clones; around 9.9% of these occur just once. Around 0.017% of the sample belongs to the ten largest clones.

Note on this clone: The antigen it recognizes is unknown. Qualities for individual bases were not recorded, and no much larger clone is one base off.

The sample consisted of naive CD4+ T cells from blood. The intended sense of this specimen's cell subset or site label: true naive CD4+ T cells. The chain joins TRBV28 to TRBJ2-7; D gene: possibly TRBD2, on 6 matching bases. The source of this sequence is a man aged 25 to 40 with type 1 diabetes. The CDR3 region: CASTSLGRWESYEQYF. The DNA sequence reads TGTGCCAGCACCTCGTTAGGGAGGTGGGAGTCCTACGAGCAGTACTTC.